The rows below give T cell receptor beta chains drawn from one sample of a study of blood T cell repertoires in COVID-19. Sequencing used immunoSEQ multiplex PCR; TCRdb keeps in-frame clones, though not all of them. This table holds approximately 280,000 clones, approximately 91% found once. Material for sequencing was peripheral blood. The receptors come from a man aged 18 to 35 with active or convalescent COVID-19. Each CDR3 is given with its conserved first and last residue. The order of the fields is D gene, V gene, clone size, J gene, CDR3 DNA, CDR3 protein. D genes are given only for firm matches. Only some rows state a clone size, as once, few, many or a class for expanded clones.

d_call: TRBD1
v_call: TRBV9
clone_size: -
j_call: TRBJ1-1
cdr3_nt: TGTGCCAGCAGCCTTGAGACAGGGGTAACTGAAGCTTTCTTT
cdr3_aa: CASSLETGVTEAFF

d_call: -
v_call: TRBV13
clone_size: -
j_call: TRBJ1-6
cdr3_nt: TGTGCCAGCAGACCTCCAAACGGAGGGGTGGATTCACCCCTCCACTTT
cdr3_aa: CASRPPNGGVDSPLHF

d_call: TRBD2
v_call: TRBV7-9
clone_size: -
j_call: TRBJ2-7
cdr3_nt: TGTGCCAGCAGCCCCACAAGGAGACTAGCGGGGGGCATAGTCTACGAGCAGTACTTC
cdr3_aa: CASSPTRRLAGGIVYEQYF

d_call: -
v_call: TRBV7-8
clone_size: -
j_call: TRBJ1-3
cdr3_nt: TGTGCCAGCAGCTTTCCATCCAACTCTGGAAACACCATATATTTT
cdr3_aa: CASSFPSNSGNTIYF

d_call: TRBD1
v_call: TRBV15
clone_size: -
j_call: TRBJ2-7
cdr3_nt: TGTGCCACCAGAAGAAGTCGGGACAGGGTGACCTACGAGCAGTACTTC
cdr3_aa: CATRRSRDRVTYEQYF

d_call: -
v_call: TRBV7-2
clone_size: -
j_call: TRBJ2-7
cdr3_nt: TGTGCCAGCAGCCCCGCCTCCGGGTCCCATTGGGAGCAGTACTTC
cdr3_aa: CASSPASGSHWEQYF

d_call: TRBD1
v_call: TRBV5-1
clone_size: few
j_call: TRBJ1-1
cdr3_nt: TGCGCCAGCAGCTGGGGACAGGCCAACACTGAAGCTTTCTTT
cdr3_aa: CASSWGQANTEAFF

d_call: TRBD2
v_call: TRBV25-1
clone_size: -
j_call: TRBJ2-7
cdr3_nt: TGTGCCAGCAGTGAATCGGGGGGAAAGTCCTACGAGCAGTACTTC
cdr3_aa: CASSESGGKSYEQYF

d_call: -
v_call: TRBV20-1
clone_size: -
j_call: TRBJ2-2
cdr3_nt: TGCAGTGCTAGTGGGAGGGGGGGCACCGGGGAGCTGTTTTTT
cdr3_aa: CSASGRGGTGELFF

d_call: TRBD1
v_call: TRBV5-1
clone_size: -
j_call: TRBJ1-1
cdr3_nt: TGCGCCAGTACGACCGGGACAGCGAACACTGAAGCTTTCTTT
cdr3_aa: CASTTGTANTEAFF

d_call: -
v_call: TRBV27
clone_size: few
j_call: TRBJ1-2
cdr3_nt: TGTGCCAGCAGTTTTGGCGGGGCCTTCCTCCCCTACACCTTC
cdr3_aa: CASSFGGAFLPYTF

d_call: -
v_call: TRBV21-1
clone_size: -
j_call: TRBJ2-6
cdr3_nt: TGTGCCAGCAGCAAAGGAAGGCAGGGGCCCCCTGGGGCCAACGTCCTGACTTTC
cdr3_aa: CASSKGRQGPPGANVLTF

d_call: -
v_call: TRBV19
clone_size: -
j_call: TRBJ1-3
cdr3_nt: TGTGCCAGTAGTATAGGTTTGTCGAGTGCTGGAAACACCATATATTTT
cdr3_aa: CASSIGLSSAGNTIYF

d_call: -
v_call: TRBV4-1
clone_size: -
j_call: TRBJ1-6
cdr3_nt: TGCGCCAGCAGCCAAGTCGGAGGGATGAGGAATTCACCCCTCCACTTT
cdr3_aa: CASSQVGGMRNSPLHF

d_call: -
v_call: TRBV6-6
clone_size: -
j_call: TRBJ2-1
cdr3_nt: TGTGCCAGCAGTTACAAAAAAGGAGGTTTGTGGAATGAGCAGTTCTTC
cdr3_aa: CASSYKKGGLWNEQFF

d_call: -
v_call: TRBV7-6
clone_size: -
j_call: TRBJ1-3
cdr3_nt: TGTGCCAGCAGCTTAGCTCGGGGACTCAGTGGAAACACCATATATTTT
cdr3_aa: CASSLARGLSGNTIYF

d_call: TRBD2
v_call: TRBV2
clone_size: -
j_call: TRBJ2-3
cdr3_nt: TGTGCCAGCAGTGAAAGCCTAGCGGGGCAGTATTTT
cdr3_aa: CASSESLAGQYF

d_call: -
v_call: TRBV7-9
clone_size: -
j_call: TRBJ1-2
cdr3_nt: TGTGCCAGCAGCCTGGGTCTTCCTAGGGGCCCCTATGGCTACACCTTC
cdr3_aa: CASSLGLPRGPYGYTF

d_call: TRBD1
v_call: TRBV7-7
clone_size: -
j_call: TRBJ1-4
cdr3_nt: TGTGCCAGCAGCCTAGGGACAGGGTCTAATGAAAAACTGTTTTTT
cdr3_aa: CASSLGTGSNEKLFF

d_call: -
v_call: TRBV11-2
clone_size: -
j_call: TRBJ2-7
cdr3_nt: TGTGCCAGCAGCCGGGACACCCCCTACGAGCAGTACTTC
cdr3_aa: CASSRDTPYEQYF

d_call: -
v_call: TRBV4-1
clone_size: -
j_call: TRBJ2-7
cdr3_nt: TGCGCCAGCAGCCAACAGGCGGGGGCCACCTACGAGCAGTACTTC
cdr3_aa: CASSQQAGATYEQYF

d_call: TRBD1
v_call: TRBV18
clone_size: -
j_call: TRBJ1-4
cdr3_nt: TGTGCCTCACTCCGGGACAGGGGTGAAAAACTGTTTTTT
cdr3_aa: CASLRDRGEKLFF

d_call: TRBD1
v_call: TRBV19
clone_size: -
j_call: TRBJ2-1
cdr3_nt: TGTGCCAGTAGTATAGAACGGACAGGGGCTGATGAGCAGTTCTTC
cdr3_aa: CASSIERTGADEQFF

d_call: TRBD1
v_call: TRBV6-1
clone_size: -
j_call: TRBJ1-1
cdr3_nt: TGTGCCAGCAGTCAGGGGGGCGACACTGAAGCTTTCTTT
cdr3_aa: CASSQGGDTEAFF

d_call: -
v_call: TRBV5-1
clone_size: -
j_call: TRBJ1-6
cdr3_nt: TGCGCCAGCAGCTTGGTAGGCCCAGGACAGTATAATTCACCCCTCCACTTT
cdr3_aa: CASSLVGPGQYNSPLHF

d_call: -
v_call: TRBV7-2
clone_size: -
j_call: TRBJ1-5
cdr3_nt: TGTGCCAGCACCCGACAGAGTGGGAGCAATCAGCCCCAGCATTTT
cdr3_aa: CASTRQSGSNQPQHF

d_call: TRBD1
v_call: TRBV13
clone_size: -
j_call: TRBJ1-4
cdr3_nt: TGTGCCAGCAGCTTATCAGGGGGCCCTAATGAAAAACTGTTTTTT
cdr3_aa: CASSLSGGPNEKLFF

d_call: TRBD2
v_call: TRBV29-1
clone_size: -
j_call: TRBJ2-4
cdr3_nt: TGCAGCGCCACTAGCGGGGGAGACATTCAGTACTTC
cdr3_aa: CSATSGGDIQYF

d_call: -
v_call: TRBV13
clone_size: -
j_call: TRBJ1-1
cdr3_nt: TGTGCCAGCAGCAACTCAGGGAAATCGACTGAAGCTTTCTTT
cdr3_aa: CASSNSGKSTEAFF

d_call: -
v_call: TRBV27
clone_size: -
j_call: TRBJ1-5
cdr3_nt: TGTGCCAGCAGTTTAACAGGAGCGTATAGCAATCAGCCCCAGCATTTT
cdr3_aa: CASSLTGAYSNQPQHF

d_call: TRBD1
v_call: TRBV10-2
clone_size: many
j_call: TRBJ2-2
cdr3_nt: TGCGCCACGCGACAGGGGGCGCGGGGCACCGGGGAGCTGTTTTTT
cdr3_aa: CATRQGARGTGELFF

d_call: TRBD1
v_call: TRBV15
clone_size: -
j_call: TRBJ2-5
cdr3_nt: TGTGCCACCAGCAGGGATCCGACAGGGGGCGAGACCCAGTACTTC
cdr3_aa: CATSRDPTGGETQYF

d_call: TRBD1
v_call: TRBV19
clone_size: once
j_call: TRBJ1-5
cdr3_nt: TGTGCCAGTAGTACATCCGCTGCCGGGACAGGGGTAAATCAGCCCCAGCATTTT
cdr3_aa: CASSTSAAGTGVNQPQHF

d_call: TRBD1
v_call: TRBV11-3
clone_size: -
j_call: TRBJ2-5
cdr3_nt: TGTGCCAGCAGCTTAGCGTACGGGACAGGGACGGAGACCCAGTACTTC
cdr3_aa: CASSLAYGTGTETQYF

d_call: TRBD1
v_call: TRBV25-1
clone_size: -
j_call: TRBJ1-2
cdr3_nt: TGTGCCAGCAGGGGAGACAGGGGGCGGGGCTATGGCTACACCTTC
cdr3_aa: CASRGDRGRGYGYTF

d_call: TRBD2
v_call: TRBV27
clone_size: once
j_call: TRBJ2-1
cdr3_nt: TGTGCCAGCAGTTTATCTTCGGGGGGCAATGAGCAGTTCTTC
cdr3_aa: CASSLSSGGNEQFF

d_call: -
v_call: TRBV12-5
clone_size: -
j_call: TRBJ1-1
cdr3_nt: TGTGCTAGTGCCCTGAGCTTTGAAGCTTTCTTT
cdr3_aa: CASALSFEAFF

d_call: -
v_call: TRBV29-1
clone_size: -
j_call: TRBJ1-1
cdr3_nt: TGCAGCGTTTACCGGGACTCCCCCGACGCCGCTGAAGCTTTCTTT
cdr3_aa: CSVYRDSPDAAEAFF

d_call: TRBD1
v_call: TRBV2
clone_size: -
j_call: TRBJ1-5
cdr3_nt: TGTGCCAGCAGTGAGATCCAGGGGGCAAGCAATCAGCCCCAGCATTTT
cdr3_aa: CASSEIQGASNQPQHF

d_call: TRBD2
v_call: TRBV6-6
clone_size: -
j_call: TRBJ2-3
cdr3_nt: TGTGCCAGCAGCCACCCCCAGCGGGGGTACACAGATACGCAGTATTTT
cdr3_aa: CASSHPQRGYTDTQYF

d_call: TRBD1
v_call: TRBV18
clone_size: -
j_call: TRBJ1-5
cdr3_nt: TGTGCCAGCTCACCAGGGCAGGGGGCCCAGAGTTGGCCCCAGCATTTT
cdr3_aa: CASSPGQGAQSWPQHF

d_call: -
v_call: TRBV27
clone_size: -
j_call: TRBJ2-3
cdr3_nt: TGTGCCAGCAGTCCACCGACAGGCACAGATACGCAGTATTTT
cdr3_aa: CASSPPTGTDTQYF

d_call: -
v_call: TRBV29-1
clone_size: -
j_call: TRBJ2-3
cdr3_nt: TGCAGCGTTGAGGACTACGGAGAAAGCACAGATACGCAGTATTTT
cdr3_aa: CSVEDYGESTDTQYF

d_call: TRBD1
v_call: TRBV6-4
clone_size: once
j_call: TRBJ1-6
cdr3_nt: TGTGCCAGCAGTGACTCGAAAGGGACAGGGGCAAATAATTCACCCCTCCACTTT
cdr3_aa: CASSDSKGTGANNSPLHF

d_call: -
v_call: TRBV29-1
clone_size: -
j_call: TRBJ2-7
cdr3_nt: TGCAGCGTCAGGGTGTCCTACGAGCAGTACTTC
cdr3_aa: CSVRVSYEQYF

d_call: TRBD2
v_call: TRBV9
clone_size: -
j_call: TRBJ2-1
cdr3_nt: TGTGCCAGCAGCCGCGGGGGGGGCTTATACAATGAGCAGTTCTTC
cdr3_aa: CASSRGGGLYNEQFF